This TCR beta chain was obtained from a study of cytomegalovirus exposure and HLA in healthy donors. Germline V gene lookup returns CDR1 SEHNR and CDR2 FQNEAQ (reference sequence). The V and J ends lost 1 base and 1 base, in that order; junction bases with no gene match: 0. The CDR3 is made up of 15 amino acids. The PCR ran on 60 Vbeta and 13 Jbeta primers. TCRdb's copy holds only in-frame clones and misses some; the assay was immunoSEQ multiplex PCR. The sample includes 190,000 or so clones, around 86% of them seen just once. The source is a man over 45 in good health and CMV-seronegative. The chain joins TRBV7-9 to TRBJ1-1, with 10 bases matching TRBD1. Sequenced material: PBMCs. The CDR3 region is CASSLGDRGNTEAFF. CDR3 nucleotide sequence: TGTGCCAGCAGCTTAGGGGACAGGGGGAACACTGAAGCTTTCTTT.